This record concerns one T cell receptor beta chain sequence. The antigen is unknown. Random hexamers primed reverse transcription of about 0.45 to 1 ug RNA. Each CDR3 protein is one row after TCRdb ran MiXCR on the immunoSEQ multiplex PCR reads. Of 100,000 to 110,000 distinct CDR3 sequences in the sample, about 95% are singletons; the top ten hold more than 0.3%. This specimen belongs to a study of CD8 T cells in Susac syndrome. Looking at the study overall: Among sequenced Susac syndrome patients, six had active disease and under ten were in remission.

Patients with Susac syndrome showed fulfilment of recently defined diagnostic criteria for definite or probable disease. Study-wide points: Four to six Susac-specific public clones appeared in CD8+ TEMRA repertoires, and around 16 in total CD8+ repertoires.

This sequence was found in a human donor with Susac syndrome. Sequenced input: CD8+ T cells from PBMCs.

As DNA, the CDR3 is TGTGCCAGTACCGCGGGGGATACGCAGTATTTT. Residues: CASTAGDTQYF. The V call is TRBV19, the J call TRBJ2-3; a possible D gene is TRBD2 (6 bases). V was shortened by 7 bases and J by 6 bases, with 8 bases between the two germline ends. The CDR3 has 11 amino acids. CDR1 LNHDA and CDR2 SQIVND come from the germline V gene (reference sequence).